This T cell receptor beta chain was recorded in a study of beta chain features in type 1 diabetes. General study findings and limits: TCRB CDR3 length was moderately but significantly reduced in all four CD4+ subsets of Type 1 diabetes patients.

V lost 4 bases to trimming and J lost 7 bases; unmatched junction nucleotides: 11. The CDR3 has 14 residues. The germline V gene has CDR1 SGHRS and CDR2 YFSETQ. Isolated RNA was reverse transcribed in full, so expressed TCRB transcripts were sequenced. The assay was immunoSEQ multiplex PCR, and TCRdb's table has in-frame clones only and misses some. The sample records around 130,000 clones, approximately 10% being singletons. Points on this clone: The target antigen is unknown.

The chain is built from TRBV5-1 and TRBJ2-7; 7 bases line up with TRBD1. This TCR came from a man aged 25 to 40 with type 1 diabetes. The specimen sequenced was central memory CD4+ T cells from blood. The CDR3 loop reads CASSQDRFDLEQYF. The CDR3 DNA follows: TGCGCCAGCAGCCAGGACAGGTTTGATTTAGAGCAGTACTTC.